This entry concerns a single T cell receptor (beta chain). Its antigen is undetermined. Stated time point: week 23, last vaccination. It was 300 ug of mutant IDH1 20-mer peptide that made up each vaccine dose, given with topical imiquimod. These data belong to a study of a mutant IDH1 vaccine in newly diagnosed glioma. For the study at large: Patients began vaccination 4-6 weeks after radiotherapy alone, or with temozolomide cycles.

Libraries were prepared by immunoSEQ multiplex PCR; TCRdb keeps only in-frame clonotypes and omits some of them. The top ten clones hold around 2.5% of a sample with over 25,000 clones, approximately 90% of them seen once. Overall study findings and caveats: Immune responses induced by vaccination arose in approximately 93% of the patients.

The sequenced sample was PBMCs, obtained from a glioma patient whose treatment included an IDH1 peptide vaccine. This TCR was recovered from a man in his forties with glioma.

The CDR3 loop reads CASSLGDGYTF. In nucleotides, the CDR3 is TGTGCCAGCAGCTTAGGGGACGGCTACACCTTC. J is TRBJ1-2 and V is TRBV7-2; perhaps TRBD1 as D (5 bases). Germline lookup yields CDR1 SGHTA and CDR2 FQGNSA. The CDR3 has 11 amino acids. Trimming pared 1 base from V and 8 bases from J, leaving 5 bases between.